The 24 T cell receptor beta chains below were found in one sample sequenced in a study of CD8 T cells in ankylosing spondylitis. Study-level results: What seemed typical of ankylosing spondylitis blood was a TCR beta motif built from fewer than ten highly homologous variants.

Via MiXCR, TCRdb re-called the 5' RACE reads, giving one row per CDR3 protein. The data contain fewer than 500,000 distinct CDR3 sequences, 20% to 25% of them singletons. No antigen has been identified for these receptors. The source material was blood, either unsorted or a sorted T cell fraction (not recorded which). The receptors were sampled from a male donor with ankylosing spondylitis.

This clonotype was seen more than once but under ten times. The chain uses TRBV6-2 or TRBV6-3 and TRBJ2-2; D not certain. The CDR3 sequence is 15 residues long. The V gene's germline CDR1 is MNHEY and CDR2 SVGEGT. Trimming cost V 5 bases and J 5 bases, with 15 bases left between them. The CDR3 loop is CASSDPGRTTGELFF. CDR3 nucleotide sequence: TGTGCCAGCAGTGACCCCGGACGGACGACCGGGGAGCTGTTTTTT.

The V call is TRBV5-1, the J call TRBJ2-3; 9 bases line up with TRBD2. Germline assignment: CDR1 SGHRS and CDR2 YFSETQ. This CDR3 has 19 amino acids. V lost 1 base and J lost 4; bases outside the gene matches: 16. The CDR3 is CASSLRLAAIGKEADTQYF. DNA for the CDR3: TGCGCCAGCAGCTTGCGACTAGCGGCCATTGGCAAGGAGGCAGATACGCAGTATTTT.

The chain has TRBV25-1 and TRBJ2-1; the D is unclear. V was cut by 4 bases and J by 4 bases, with 5 bases left in between. Looked up from germline, CDR1 is MGHDK and CDR2 is SYGVNS. The CDR3 consists of 12 residues. The CDR3, as DNA: TGTGCCAGCAGTGGACCTTACAATGAGCAGTTCTTC. Protein product: CASSGPYNEQFF.

This clonotype was counted once. The rearrangement uses TRBV10-2 and TRBJ1-2; D is possibly TRBD1 (5 bases). Germline V CDR1 and CDR2: WSHSY, SAAADI. The CDR3 runs 12 residues. V lost 3 bases and J lost 8, with 10 bases in between. The CDR3 DNA reads as TGCGCCAGCAGTGACAGGGTGAACGGCTACACCTTC. Protein sequence: CASSDRVNGYTF.

This clonotype showed up just a few times. The chain uses TRBV20-1 and TRBJ2-7; 7 bases line up with TRBD2. This CDR3 spans 11 amino acids. The germline CDR1 and CDR2 sequences are DFQATT and SNEGSKA (reference sequence). V shed 6 bases and J 7 bases; nucleotides not matched to a gene: 6. The CDR3 region is CSAEGREEQYF. DNA for the CDR3: TGCAGTGCCGAAGGGCGGGAGGAGCAGTACTTC.

The V and J genes are TRBV29-1 and TRBJ2-1; 9 bases agree with TRBD2. The CDR3 is 14 residues long. CDR1 is SQVTM and CDR2 is ANQGSEA in the germline V gene. Trimming cost V 5 bases and J 9 bases; bases outside gene matches: 11. CDR3 protein: CSVIRLAGPAEQFF. The CDR3 region has the DNA TGCAGCGTTATCCGGCTAGCGGGGCCCGCTGAGCAGTTCTTC.

This chain connects TRBV7-3 to TRBJ2-1; 8 nucleotides agree with TRBD1. Looked up from germline, CDR1 is SGHTA and CDR2 is FQGTGA. After removal of 5 bases from V and 6 bases from J, the junction contained 9 bases not matched to a gene. This CDR3 region has 15 residues. The CDR3 DNA sequence: TGTGCCAGCAGCCTACAGGGGGACAACCCCAATGAGCAGTTCTTC. This translates into CASSLQGDNPNEQFF.

In its sample, this clonotype was seen once. The chain couples TRBV11-3 to TRBJ1-1; D unresolved. The CDR3 covers 13 residues. Per the germline V gene, CDR1 is SGHNT and CDR2 is YENEEA. Trimming left V 5 bases short and J 0 bases short, with 7 bases between. The DNA for the CDR3 is TGTGCCAGCAGCGAGAGGCTGAACACTGAAGCTTTCTTT. Its translation is CASSERLNTEAFF.

This clonotype was counted a few times. This chain links TRBV6-1 with TRBJ1-1; TRBD1 aligns across 7 bases. The germline gives CDR1 MNHNS, CDR2 SASEGT. The CDR3 is made up of 14 amino acids. V was clipped by 4 bases and J by 4 bases; unmatched bases: 6. The CDR3 nucleotides read TGTGCCAGCAGTGGTGACAGGGTGGCCACTGAAGCTTTCTTT. It specifies CASSGDRVATEAFF.

This clonotype has only a few counts. The chain employs TRBV20-1 and TRBJ2-7; tentatively, D is TRBD2 (6 bases). Trimming cost V 0 bases and J 2 bases, with 11 bases left between them. Germline V gene lookup returns CDR1 DFQATT and CDR2 SNEGSKA (reference sequence). CDR3 length: 14 residues. The DNA for the CDR3 is TGCAGTGCTAGAGATGAAGGGACTGCCTACGAGCAGTACTTC. Translating it yields CSARDEGTAYEQYF.

This clonotype has only a few counts. J is TRBJ2-7 and V is TRBV6-5; D is perhaps TRBD1 (6 bases). CDR1 MNHEY and CDR2 SVGAGI come from the germline V gene. The germline V and J ends were trimmed by 4 bases and 6 bases, with 25 bases remaining between them. This CDR3 has 17 residues. CDR3 DNA: TGTGCCAGCAGTTTCCTTCAGGACAGTCGGCTCCGCCTCGAGCAGTACTTC. Protein product: CASSFLQDSRLRLEQYF.

This clonotype was seen only a few times. The gene calls are TRBV27 and TRBJ1-1, with 7 bases that match TRBD1. Germline values: CDR1 MNHEY, CDR2 SMNVEV (reference sequence). J was trimmed by 3 bases and V by 5 bases; bases with no gene match: 9. The CDR3 runs 15 residues. In DNA form, the CDR3 reads TGTGCCAGCAGTGGCCCCCGGACAGGATACACTGAAGCTTTCTTT. As protein: CASSGPRTGYTEAFF.

This chain connects TRBV3-1 to TRBJ2-7, with 9 bases identical to TRBD2. The germline CDR1 and CDR2 sequences are LGHDT and YNNKEL (reference sequence). Trimming removed 3 bases from V and 4 bases from J; junction bases left unmatched: 1. CDR3 size: 13 residues. The CDR3 spells CASSQREGYEQYF. The CDR3 region has the DNA TGTGCCAGCAGCCAGCGGGAGGGTTACGAGCAGTACTTC.

In this sample, this clonotype turned up many times. V is TRBV20-1 and J is TRBJ2-2, with 7 bases fitting TRBD2. CDR1 and CDR2 from the germline V gene are DFQATT and SNEGSKA (reference sequence). Trimming at V came to 6 bases and at J to 3 bases, leaving 13 bases not matched to a gene. This CDR3 is built from 16 residues. CDR3 sequence (DNA): TGCAGTGCATTAGCCCCGGGGGGAGTGGACACCGGGGAGCTGTTTTTT. Protein: CSALAPGGVDTGELFF.

The CDR3 coding sequence is TGTGCCAGTAGTACGAGGAGGGACAGCTCCTACGAGCAGTACTTC. Its translation is CASSTRRDSSYEQYF. V gene TRBV19 combines with J gene TRBJ2-7; tentative D call: TRBD1 (7 bases). Germline V CDR1 and CDR2: LNHDA, SQIVND (reference sequence). V gave up 4 bases and J gave up 0 bases, with 13 bases separating them. This CDR3 region has 15 residues.

This sequence joins TRBV5-1 and TRBJ2-7, with 7 bases identical to TRBD1. The V gene's germline CDR1 is SGHRS and CDR2 YFSETQ. The V segment lost 0 bases and the J segment 7 bases; nucleotides outside the gene matches: 13. The CDR3 extends over 16 amino acids. CDR3 loop: CASSLEGETGRGEQYF. CDR3 bases: TGCGCCAGCAGCTTGGAGGGTGAGACAGGGCGAGGGGAGCAGTACTTC.

This clonotype was counted a few times. The V and J genes are TRBV28 and TRBJ2-1; D ambiguous. CDR3 size: 16 residues. The germline gives CDR1 MDHEN, CDR2 SYDVKM. V was clipped by 7 bases and J by 0 bases, with 16 bases between them. In DNA, the CDR3 is TGTGCCAGCATCCCATCCCGGGTTGGCTCCTACAATGAGCAGTTCTTC. This encodes CASIPSRVGSYNEQFF.

This chain connects TRBV5-1 to TRBJ2-7; D is perhaps TRBD1 or TRBD2 (5 bases each). The CDR3 covers 15 residues. Per the germline V gene, CDR1 is SGHRS and CDR2 is YFSETQ. Trimming left V 1 base short and J 6 bases short, with 17 bases between. CDR3 loop: CASSLTGTSPLEQYF. DNA for the CDR3: TGCGCCAGCAGCTTGACGGGGACGTCTCCTCTCGAGCAGTACTTC.

With regard to this clonotype: The limits of the CDR3 on the DNA are not certain, so only TCRdb's listed CDR3 is given. This chain links TRBV7-5 with TRBJ2-7; no DNA check was done on the table's D call, TRBD1. TRBV7-5 is assigned pseudogene status. The CDR3 is 18 amino acids in total, end residues counted. The CDR3 is CISVPEAPGQPGSYEQYF.

There are a few counts of this clonotype. Here the CDR3 DNA reads TGTGCCAGCAGTTCCCGGACTGGCAATTCACCCCTCCACTTT. It encodes CASSSRTGNSPLHF. V usage is TRBV27 and J usage is TRBJ1-6; the D is unclear. V lost 4 bases, J lost 7 bases, and 11 bases lay in between. The CDR3 contains 14 residues. Germline V lookup: CDR1 MNHEY, CDR2 SMNVEV (reference sequence).

This clonotype turned up a few times. The J gene is TRBJ2-5, the V gene TRBV7-9, with TRBD1 as a possible D gene (5 bases). The CDR3 totals 16 residues. Germline loops: CDR1 SEHNR, CDR2 FQNEAQ (reference sequence). Trimming took off 5 bases at V and 1 base at J, with 17 bases between the two ends. The CDR3 nucleotides are TGTGCCAGCAGCCCCCCTCTAGGGGATCTCCAAGAGACCCAGTACTTC. As protein: CASSPPLGDLQETQYF.

Concerning this clonotype: Given the absence of the conserved phenylalanine or tryptophan at the CDR3 end, a read error is likely. The V call is TRBV29-1, the J call TRBJ2-1; D is uncertain. Germline V gives CDR1 SQVTM, CDR2 ANQGSEA. The CDR3 runs 10 residues. CDR3 bases: TGCTCTGGTGGCTACAATGAGCAGTTCTAC. This gives the protein CSGGYNEQFY.

This clonotype was counted a few times. As DNA, the CDR3 is TGCGCCAGCAGCTCGGGACTGAACAGGGGCCTGGACACTGAAGCTTTCTTT. Protein product: CASSSGLNRGLDTEAFF. The V gene is TRBV5-1, the J gene TRBJ1-1, with 7 bases lining up with TRBD1. This CDR3 region has 17 residues. Germline assignment: CDR1 SGHRS and CDR2 YFSETQ. The junction had 14 bases not matched to a gene; V was cut back by 3 bases and J by 3 bases.

In this sample, this clonotype turned up a few times. CDR3 sequence reads: CSARREHYEQYF. The CDR3 coding sequence is TGCAGTGCTAGGAGGGAGCACTACGAGCAGTACTTC. The rearrangement uses TRBV20-1 and TRBJ2-7; D may be TRBD2 (5 bases). The CDR3 spans 12 residues. V was pared by 3 bases and J by 3 bases, with 9 bases between. CDR1 and CDR2 from the germline V gene are DFQATT and SNEGSKA (reference sequence).